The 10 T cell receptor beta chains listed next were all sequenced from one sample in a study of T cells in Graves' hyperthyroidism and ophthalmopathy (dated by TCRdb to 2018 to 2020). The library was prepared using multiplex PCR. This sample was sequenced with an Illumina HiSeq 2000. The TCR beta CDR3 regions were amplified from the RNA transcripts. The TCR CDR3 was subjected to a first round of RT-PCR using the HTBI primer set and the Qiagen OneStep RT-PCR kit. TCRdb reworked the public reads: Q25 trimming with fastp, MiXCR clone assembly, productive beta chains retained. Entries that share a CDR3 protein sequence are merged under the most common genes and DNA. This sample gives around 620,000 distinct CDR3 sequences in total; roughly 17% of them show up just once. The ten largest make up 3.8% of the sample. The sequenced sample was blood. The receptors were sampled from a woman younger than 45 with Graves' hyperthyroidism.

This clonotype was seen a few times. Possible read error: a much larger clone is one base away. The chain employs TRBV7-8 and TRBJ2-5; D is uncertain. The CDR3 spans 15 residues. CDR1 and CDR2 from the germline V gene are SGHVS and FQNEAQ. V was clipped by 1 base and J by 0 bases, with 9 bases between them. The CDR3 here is CASSLEGRNQETQYF. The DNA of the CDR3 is TGTGCCAGCAGCTTAGAAGGCAGAAACCAAGAGACCCAGTACTTC.

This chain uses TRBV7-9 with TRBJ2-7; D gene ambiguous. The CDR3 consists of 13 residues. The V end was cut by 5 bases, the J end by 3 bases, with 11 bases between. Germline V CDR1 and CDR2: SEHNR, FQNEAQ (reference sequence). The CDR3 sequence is CASSPGPFYEQYF. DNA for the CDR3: TGTGCCAGCAGCCCTGGGCCATTCTACGAGCAGTACTTC. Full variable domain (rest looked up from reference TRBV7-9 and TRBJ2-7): DTGVSQNPRHKITKRGQNVTFRCDPISEHNRLYWYRQTLGQGPEFLTYFQNEAQLEKSRLLSDRFSAERPKGSFSTLEIQRTEQGDSAMYLCASSPGPFYEQYFGPGTRLTVT.

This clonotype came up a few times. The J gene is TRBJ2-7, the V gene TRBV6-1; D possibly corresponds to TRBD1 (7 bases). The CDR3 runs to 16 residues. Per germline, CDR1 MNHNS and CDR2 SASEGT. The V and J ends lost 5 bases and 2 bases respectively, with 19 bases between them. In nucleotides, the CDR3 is TGTGCCAGCAGTTACGCAGGGGGGCGAAAACCCTACGAGCAGTACTTC. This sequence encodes CASSYAGGRKPYEQYF.

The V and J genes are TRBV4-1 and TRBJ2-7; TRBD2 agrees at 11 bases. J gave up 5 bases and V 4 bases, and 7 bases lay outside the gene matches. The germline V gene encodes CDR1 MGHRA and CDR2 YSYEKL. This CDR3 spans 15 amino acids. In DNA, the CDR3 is TGCGCCAGCAGCCGGTTAGCGGGAGGGCTGGACGAGCAGTACTTC. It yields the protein CASSRLAGGLDEQYF.

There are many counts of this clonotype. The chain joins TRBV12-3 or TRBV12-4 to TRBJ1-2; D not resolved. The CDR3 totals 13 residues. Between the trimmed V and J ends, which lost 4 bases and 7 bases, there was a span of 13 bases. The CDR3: CASSSLRESGYTF. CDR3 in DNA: TGTGCCAGCAGTTCGTTGAGGGAATCTGGCTACACCTTC.

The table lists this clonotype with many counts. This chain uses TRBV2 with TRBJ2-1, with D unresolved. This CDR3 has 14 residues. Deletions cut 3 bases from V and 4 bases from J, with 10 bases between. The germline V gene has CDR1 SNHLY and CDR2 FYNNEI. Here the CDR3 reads CASSDGNNYNEQFF. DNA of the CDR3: TGTGCCAGCAGTGATGGAAACAATTACAATGAGCAGTTCTTC. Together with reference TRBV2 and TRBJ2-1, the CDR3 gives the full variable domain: EPEVTQTPSHQVTQMGQEVILRCVPISNHLYFYWYRQILGQKVEFLVSFYNNEISEKSEIFDDQFSVERPDGSNFTLKIRSTKLEDSAMYFCASSDGNNYNEQFFGPGTRLTVL.

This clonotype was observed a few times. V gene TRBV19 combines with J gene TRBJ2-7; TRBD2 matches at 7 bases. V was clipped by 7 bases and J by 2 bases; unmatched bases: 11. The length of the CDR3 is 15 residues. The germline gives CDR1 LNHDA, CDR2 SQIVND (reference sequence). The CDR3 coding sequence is TGTGCCAGTACCCCCCCCGGTGGGGGGGCCTACGAGCAGTACTTC. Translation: CASTPPGGGAYEQYF.

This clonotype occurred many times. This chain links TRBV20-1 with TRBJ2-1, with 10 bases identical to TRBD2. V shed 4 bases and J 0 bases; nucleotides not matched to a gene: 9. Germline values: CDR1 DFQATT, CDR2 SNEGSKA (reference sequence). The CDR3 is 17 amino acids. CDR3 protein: CSANPSGRVSSYNEQFF. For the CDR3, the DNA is TGCAGTGCTAATCCTAGCGGGAGAGTAAGCTCCTACAATGAGCAGTTCTTC.

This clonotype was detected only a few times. Here the CDR3 reads CASSQDRRGSSGNTIYF. The CDR3 coding sequence is TGCGCCAGCAGCCAAGATCGGAGGGGAAGTTCTGGAAACACCATATATTTT. The chain is built from TRBV4-1 and TRBJ1-3; D is perhaps TRBD1 (5 bases). The germline gives CDR1 MGHRA, CDR2 YSYEKL. The V and J ends lost 0 bases and 1 base respectively, with 13 bases between them. The CDR3 is 17 residues long.

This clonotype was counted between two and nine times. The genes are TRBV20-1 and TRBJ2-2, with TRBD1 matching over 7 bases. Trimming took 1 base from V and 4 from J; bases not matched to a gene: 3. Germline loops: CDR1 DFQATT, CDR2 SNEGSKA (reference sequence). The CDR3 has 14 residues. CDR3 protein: CSARGAGGTGELFF. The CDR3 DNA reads TGCAGTGCTAGAGGTGCAGGGGGCACCGGGGAGCTGTTTTTT.